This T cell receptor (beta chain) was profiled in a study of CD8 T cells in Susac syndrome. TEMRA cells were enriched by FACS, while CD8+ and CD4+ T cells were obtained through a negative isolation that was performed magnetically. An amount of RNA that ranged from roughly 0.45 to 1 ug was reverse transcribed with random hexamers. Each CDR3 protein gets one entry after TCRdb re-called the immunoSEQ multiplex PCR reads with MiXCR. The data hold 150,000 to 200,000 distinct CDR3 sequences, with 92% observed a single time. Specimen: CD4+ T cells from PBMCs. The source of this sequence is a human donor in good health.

The CDR3 is CASTLLRGTGANVLTF. The DNA for the CDR3 is TGTGCCAGCACCCTCCTGCGAGGGACTGGGGCCAACGTCCTGACTTTC. The chain recombines TRBV6-2 or TRBV6-3 with TRBJ2-6; perhaps TRBD2 as D (5 bases). This CDR3 comprises 16 residues. The V end lost 7 bases, the J end lost 2 bases, and 15 bases lay between the germline ends. The germline V gene has CDR1 MNHEY and CDR2 SVGEGT.